Listed here are 14 T cell receptor beta chains from one sample, sequenced in a study of T cells after posttransplantation cyclophosphamide. Method: immunoSEQ multiplex PCR; TCRdb's copy keeps in-frame clones and lacks some. In the table there are around 15,000 clones, around 95% of which are singletons. The naive gate required viable CD3+CD4+ or CD3+CD8+ cells with CCR7+CD45RA+CD45RO-CD95-CD27+CD28+ phenotype. The specimen was naive CD4+ T cells sorted from blood. These receptors were collected from a woman aged 45-65 years in good health and a related stem cell transplant donor.

This clone was seen only a few times. V gene TRBV21-1 combines with J gene TRBJ1-1; the table's D gene call, TRBD1, was not cross checked with the DNA. TRBV21-1 is recorded as a pseudogene. The CDR3 consists of 16 residues. The CDR3 DNA reads TGTGCCAGCAGAGGTACAGGGGGGCGCCGGGACACTGAAGCTTTCTTT. It encodes CASRGTGGRRDTEAFF.

The chain has TRBV28 and TRBJ1-5; D might be TRBD1 (5 bases). There are 16 residues in the CDR3. Trimming shortened V by 6 bases and J by 4 bases, and 19 bases separated the two germline ends. Germline V gives CDR1 MDHEN, CDR2 SYDVKM. The CDR3 nucleotides read TGTGCCAGCAGGATTTGGGCTGGGCAGGGAAATCAGCCCCAGCATTTT. Encoded protein: CASRIWAGQGNQPQHF.

The V call is TRBV28, the J call TRBJ2-5, with a possible D match to TRBD1 (7 bases). The length of the CDR3 is 14 residues. V lost 6 bases and J lost 4, with 15 bases in between. Per the germline V gene, CDR1 is MDHEN and CDR2 is SYDVKM. The CDR3 nucleotides read TGTGCCAGCAGCCTGACAGGGAGGAGAGAGACCCAGTACTTC. Translated, it gives CASSLTGRRETQYF.

This chain uses TRBV19 with TRBJ2-1; TRBD1 is a possible D gene (5 bases). The CDR3 totals 14 residues. Germline V gene data show CDR1 as LNHDA and CDR2 as SQIVND (reference sequence). Trimming pared 0 bases from V and 7 bases from J, leaving 10 bases between. CDR3 protein: CASSIEYQGNEQFF. The CDR3 bases are TGTGCCAGTAGTATAGAGTACCAGGGTAATGAGCAGTTCTTC.

The chain has TRBV4-1 and TRBJ1-2, with D possibly being TRBD1 (5 bases). The CDR3 is 18 amino acids. Germline values: CDR1 MGHRA, CDR2 YSYEKL. Trimming pared 2 bases from V and 4 bases from J, leaving 23 bases between. The CDR3 sequence: CASSQRETVGSSFYGYTF. DNA of the CDR3: TGCGCCAGCAGCCAAAGAGAGACAGTTGGCTCCTCATTCTATGGCTACACCTTC.

This chain connects TRBV19 to TRBJ1-2; D may be TRBD1 (5 bases). From germline, CDR1 is LNHDA and CDR2 SQIVND (reference sequence). The CDR3 consists of 14 residues. Trimming took off 6 bases at V and 0 bases at J, with 11 bases between the two ends. The CDR3 region is CASRLRETNYGYTF. The CDR3 DNA is TGTGCCAGTAGACTCAGGGAAACTAACTATGGCTACACCTTC.

The V and J genes are TRBV9 and TRBJ2-3; 8 positions match TRBD1. The trim removed 0 bases at V and 6 bases at J, leaving 6 bases unmatched. The CDR3 has 15 amino acids. Germline lookup yields CDR1 SGDLS and CDR2 YYNGEE. DNA for the CDR3: TGTGCCAGCAGCGTAGAACAGGGGGGTACCGATACGCAGTATTTT. This gives the protein CASSVEQGGTDTQYF.

The chain uses TRBV7-9 and TRBJ1-1; 9 bases map to TRBD1. CDR3 length: 14 residues. Germline V gives CDR1 SEHNR, CDR2 FQNEAQ (reference sequence). The V gene end was trimmed by 5 bases and the J gene end by 3 bases; junction bases not matched to a gene: 4. CDR3 residues: CASSIRDRDTEAFF. In DNA form, the CDR3 reads TGTGCCAGCAGCATCCGGGACAGGGACACTGAAGCTTTCTTT.

The chain couples TRBV7-2 to TRBJ1-5; D gene ambiguous. The germline V and J ends were trimmed by 0 bases and 5 bases, with 8 bases remaining between them. Per germline, CDR1 SGHTA and CDR2 FQGNSA. The CDR3 has 14 residues. CDR3 sequence (DNA): TGTGCCAGCAGCTTAGCGCCCCCGGATCAGCCCCAGCATTTT. This codes for CASSLAPPDQPQHF.

This clone was observed a single time. CDR3 sequence reads: CASSLAAGGPEAFF. In DNA form, the CDR3 reads TGTGCCAGCAGCTTAGCGGCAGGGGGCCCTGAAGCTTTCTTT. This chain connects TRBV7-9 to TRBJ1-1, with 8 bases aligning to TRBD1. Looked up from germline, CDR1 is SEHNR and CDR2 is FQNEAQ (reference sequence). J was trimmed by 6 bases and V by 0 bases; bases with no gene match: 3. The CDR3 is 14 residues long.

A few counts support this clone. V and J are TRBV7-9 and TRBJ1-4, with D uncertain. Germline V gene data show CDR1 as SEHNR and CDR2 as FQNEAQ (reference sequence). CDR3 size: 15 residues. V lost 1 base, J lost 0 bases, and 6 bases lay in between. CDR3 in amino acids: CASSLGLATNEKLFF. The CDR3 DNA reads TGTGCCAGCAGCTTAGGACTTGCAACTAATGAAAAACTGTTTTTT.

This chain joins TRBV9 and TRBJ2-5; tentative D call: TRBD2 (6 bases). Germline V gene data show CDR1 as SGDLS and CDR2 as YYNGEE. The CDR3 covers 16 residues. The ends were cut back, 0 bases at V and 7 bases at J, with 19 bases in the middle. The CDR3 nucleotides are TGTGCCAGCAGCGTAGTGGACTACCCGCCTCCGGGGACCCAGTACTTC. It yields the protein CASSVVDYPPPGTQYF.

The chain joins TRBV18 to TRBJ2-3; tentative D call: TRBD2 (5 bases). Germline-derived CDR1 and CDR2 are KGHSH and LQKENI. V was trimmed by 3 bases and J by 0 bases, leaving 13 bases between them. The CDR3 runs 16 residues. CDR3 amino acids: CASSPGGSTSTDTQYF. The DNA of the CDR3 is TGTGCCAGCTCACCCGGAGGCAGCACTAGCACAGATACGCAGTATTTT.

The V call is TRBV19, the J call TRBJ2-2, with 16 bases lining up with TRBD2. From germline, CDR1 is LNHDA and CDR2 SQIVND (reference sequence). The CDR3 is made up of 18 amino acids. J gave up 7 bases and V 4 bases, and 9 bases lay outside the gene matches. This chain's CDR3 is CASSTGTSGRARNGELFF. Written as DNA, the CDR3 is TGTGCCAGTAGTACCGGGACTAGCGGGAGGGCCCGAAACGGGGAGCTGTTTTTT.